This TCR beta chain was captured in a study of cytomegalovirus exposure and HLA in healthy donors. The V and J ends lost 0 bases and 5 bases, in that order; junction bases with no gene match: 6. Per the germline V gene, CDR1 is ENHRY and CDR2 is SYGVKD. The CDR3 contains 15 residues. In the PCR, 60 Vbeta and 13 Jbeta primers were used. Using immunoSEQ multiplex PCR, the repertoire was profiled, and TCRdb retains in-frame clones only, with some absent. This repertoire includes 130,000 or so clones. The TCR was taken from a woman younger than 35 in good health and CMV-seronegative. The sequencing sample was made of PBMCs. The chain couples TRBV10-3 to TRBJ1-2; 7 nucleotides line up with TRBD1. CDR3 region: CAISESGTETYGYTF. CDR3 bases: TGTGCCATCAGTGAGTCCGGGACAGAGACTTATGGCTACACCTTC.